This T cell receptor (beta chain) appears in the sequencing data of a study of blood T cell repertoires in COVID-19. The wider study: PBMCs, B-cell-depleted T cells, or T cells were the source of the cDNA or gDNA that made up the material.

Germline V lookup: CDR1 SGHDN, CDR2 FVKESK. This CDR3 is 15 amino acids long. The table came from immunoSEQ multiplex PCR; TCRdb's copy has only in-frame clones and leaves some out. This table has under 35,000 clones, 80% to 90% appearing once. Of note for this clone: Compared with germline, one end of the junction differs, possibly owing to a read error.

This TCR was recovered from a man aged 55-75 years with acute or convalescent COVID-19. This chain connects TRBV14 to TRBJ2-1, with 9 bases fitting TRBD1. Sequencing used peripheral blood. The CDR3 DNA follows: TGTGCCAGCAGACAAGGGACAGGGTACATCGATGAGCAGTTCTTC. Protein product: CASRQGTGYIDEQFF.